This record looks at one T cell receptor (beta chain) sequence and its context. This sample is drawn from a study of T cells after yellow fever vaccination. The ends lost 0 bases at V and 8 bases at J; junction bases unmatched: 5. Germline V gene data show CDR1 as SGHDT and CDR2 as YYEEEE. The CDR3 has 14 residues. A 5'RACE template-switching step, the method used to make TCR cDNA, added a universal primer site and UMIs. TCRdb fed the 5' RACE reads into MiXCR, producing one record per CDR3 protein. The data contain fewer than 400,000 distinct CDR3 sequences, roughly 10% of them singletons. The sequence came from a man between 18 and 35 years old who received the YFV17D yellow fever vaccine. This specimen consisted of CD4+ T cells sorted from PBMCs, obtained 45 days after the yellow fever booster vaccination. V gene TRBV5-6 combines with J gene TRBJ1-1; the match to TRBD1 covers 9 bases. CDR3 DNA sequence: TGTGCCAGCAGCTTGGTCGGGACAGGGAAAGAAGCTTTCTTT. It is translated as CASSLVGTGKEAFF.